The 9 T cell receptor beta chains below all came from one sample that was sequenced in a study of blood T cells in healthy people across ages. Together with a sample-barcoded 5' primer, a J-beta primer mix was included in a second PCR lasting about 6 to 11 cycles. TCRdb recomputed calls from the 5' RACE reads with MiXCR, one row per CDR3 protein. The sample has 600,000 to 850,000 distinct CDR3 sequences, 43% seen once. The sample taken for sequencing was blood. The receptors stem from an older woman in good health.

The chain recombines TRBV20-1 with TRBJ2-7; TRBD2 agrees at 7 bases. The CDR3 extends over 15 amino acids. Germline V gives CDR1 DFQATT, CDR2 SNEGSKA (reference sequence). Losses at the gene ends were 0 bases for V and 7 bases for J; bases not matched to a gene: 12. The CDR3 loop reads CSARDLSSGTGEQYF. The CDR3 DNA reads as TGCAGTGCTAGAGACCTATCTAGCGGAACGGGTGAGCAGTACTTC.

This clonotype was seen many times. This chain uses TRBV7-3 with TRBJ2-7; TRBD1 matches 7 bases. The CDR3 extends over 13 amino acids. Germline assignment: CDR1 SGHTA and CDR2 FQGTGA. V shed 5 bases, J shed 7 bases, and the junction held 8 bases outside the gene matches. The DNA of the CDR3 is TGTGCCAGCAGCGCCGACAGGGTTGGAGAGCAGTACTTC. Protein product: CASSADRVGEQYF.

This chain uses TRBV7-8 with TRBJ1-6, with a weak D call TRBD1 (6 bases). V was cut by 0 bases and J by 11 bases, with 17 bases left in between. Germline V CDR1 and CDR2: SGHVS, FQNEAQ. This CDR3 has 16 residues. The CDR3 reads CASSLAPGVRDPPLHF. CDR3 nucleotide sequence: TGTGCCAGCAGCTTAGCCCCAGGGGTTCGGGATCCACCCCTCCACTTT.

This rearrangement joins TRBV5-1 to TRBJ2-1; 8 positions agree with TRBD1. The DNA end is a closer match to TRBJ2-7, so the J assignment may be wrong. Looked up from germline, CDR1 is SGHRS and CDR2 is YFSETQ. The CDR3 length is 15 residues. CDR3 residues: CASSLSGGSYNEQYF. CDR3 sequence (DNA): TGCGCCAGCAGCTTGTCAGGGGGCTCCTACAATGAGCAGTACTTC.

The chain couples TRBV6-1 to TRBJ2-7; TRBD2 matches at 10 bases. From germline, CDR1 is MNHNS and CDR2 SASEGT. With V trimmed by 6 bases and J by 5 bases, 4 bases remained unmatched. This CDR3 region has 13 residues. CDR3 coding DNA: TGTGCCAGCAGAACTAGCGGGATCAACGAGCAGTACTTC. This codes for CASRTSGINEQYF.

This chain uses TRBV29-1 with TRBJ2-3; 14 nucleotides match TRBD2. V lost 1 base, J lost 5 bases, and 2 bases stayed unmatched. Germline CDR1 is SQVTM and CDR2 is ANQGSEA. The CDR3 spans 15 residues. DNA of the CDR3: TGCAGCGTTGAAGGGGGACTAGCGGGAGTAGATACGCAGTATTTT. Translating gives CSVEGGLAGVDTQYF.

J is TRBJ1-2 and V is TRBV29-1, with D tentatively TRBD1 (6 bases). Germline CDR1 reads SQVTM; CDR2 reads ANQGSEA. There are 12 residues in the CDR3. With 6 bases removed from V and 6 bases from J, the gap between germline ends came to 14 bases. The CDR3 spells CSVHSGGHGYTF. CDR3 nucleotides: TGCAGCGTACATTCGGGGGGCCATGGCTACACCTTC. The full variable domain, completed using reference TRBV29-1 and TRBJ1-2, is SAVISQKPSRDICQRGTSLTIQCQVDSQVTMMFWYRQQPGQSLTLIATANQGSEATYESGFVIDKFPISRPNLTFSTLTVSNMSPEDSSIYLCSVHSGGHGYTFGSGTRLTVV.

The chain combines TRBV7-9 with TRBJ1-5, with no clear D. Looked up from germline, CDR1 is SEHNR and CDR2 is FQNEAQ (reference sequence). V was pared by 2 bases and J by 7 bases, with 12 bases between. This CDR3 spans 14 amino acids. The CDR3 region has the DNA TGTGCCAGCAGCTTATCCGGGAACAAGCAGCCCCAGCATTTT. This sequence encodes CASSLSGNKQPQHF.

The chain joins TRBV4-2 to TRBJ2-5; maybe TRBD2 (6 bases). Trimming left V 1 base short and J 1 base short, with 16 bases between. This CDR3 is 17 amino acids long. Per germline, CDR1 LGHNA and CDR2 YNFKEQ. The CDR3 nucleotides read TGTGCCAGCAGCCAAGCGGTAAGGGGACTCGGCCAAGAGACCCAGTACTTC. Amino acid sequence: CASSQAVRGLGQETQYF.